This T cell receptor (beta chain) derives from a study of neoadjuvant nivolumab and ipilimumab in lung cancer. Study context: Nivolumab 3 mg/kg was given days 1, 15 and 29, plus ipilimumab 1 mg/kg day 1 in combination. Whole-study results and caveats: Resected-tumor TCR richness correlated positively with pretherapy blood richness. From pretherapy to surgery, tumor richness and clonality rose with dual therapy. Compared with tumor-adjacent uninvolved lung, resected tumors showed greater richness and clonality.

V was pared by 2 bases and J by 2 bases, with 8 bases between. The CDR3 extends over 14 amino acids. The germline V gene encodes CDR1 MNHEY and CDR2 SMNVEV (reference sequence). Remarks on this clone: Its antigen is unidentified.

Data came from immunoSEQ multiplex PCR; TCRdb stores just in-frame clones and leaves some out. The table shows 30,000 or so clones, with about 92% occurring only once. Sequencing used peripheral blood, obtained after neoadjuvant nivolumab, alone or with ipilimumab, at or shortly before surgery. The gene calls are TRBV27 and TRBJ2-3, with D hard to call. The sequence derives from an adult with non-small cell lung cancer. In DNA, the CDR3 is TGTGCCAGCAGTTTACTCCCGGTCACAGATACGCAGTATTTT. Amino acids: CASSLLPVTDTQYF.